The rows below give T cell receptor beta chains drawn from one sample of a study of blood T cell repertoires in COVID-19. Method: immunoSEQ multiplex PCR; TCRdb's copy keeps in-frame clones and lacks some. The sample has some 170,000 clones; around 76% are singletons. Sequenced input: peripheral blood. These receptors originate from a woman aged 70-85 years with acute or convalescent COVID-19. Each CDR3 is given with its conserved first and last residue. A D gene is named only where the DNA matches it firmly. A row's size may be missing; if present it is once, few, many or a size class.

V | size | D | CDR3
TRBV5-1 | . | . | CASSSTGLTNTEAFF
TRBV28 | . | TRBD1 | CASRSGTAYEQYF
TRBV28 | . | TRBD1 | CASGRAGGNTGELFF
TRBV10-3 | . | TRBD2 | CAISERRENLGYEQYF
TRBV4-3 | . | . | CASSRTVQETQYF
TRBV29-1 | once | . | CSVSRSYNEQFF
TRBV4-2 | . | . | CASSQEGGGRSQPQHF
TRBV5-3 | . | TRBD1 | CARSRQGFNQPQHF
TRBV7-8 | . | . | CASSLEYSGSYEQYF
TRBV6-5 | . | TRBD1 | CASRKDRGGGTEAFF
TRBV19 | . | . | CASSLTREAISYNSPLHF
TRBV5-1 | . | . | CASSLDGTNEKLFF
TRBV6-1 | . | . | CASSALTRGVSNEQFF
TRBV6-1 | . | TRBD2 | CASSEGLAAYNEQFF
TRBV4-1 | . | . | CASSPRGGMGTGELFF
TRBV6-6 | . | TRBD1 | CASSYLTGNTIYF
TRBV6-1 | few | . | CASSEWSGNQPQHF
TRBV11-3 | . | . | CASSLGGFSGNTIYF
TRBV7-9 | . | . | CASSPPGVAHNEQFF
TRBV30 | . | . | CAWSVRRGYGYTF
TRBV29-1 | . | . | CSVDGGGGEKLFF
TRBV5-5 | . | TRBD1 | CASSFGTGVSTDTQYF
TRBV5-5 | . | . | CASSLGQDPRNQPQHF
TRBV6-6 | . | . | CASRVVGGGGYTF
TRBV4-2 | . | TRBD1 | CASSAGQGAHSPLHF
TRBV5-1 | . | TRBD2 | CASSLASGVYNEQFF
TRBV5-1 | . | . | CASSLEFSGQGGYTF
TRBV6-5 | . | . | CASSRNRAVKTEAFF
TRBV4-3 | . | . | CASSQEQDFSFEQYF
TRBV9 | few | . | CASSVGQGGYEQYF
TRBV10-3 | . | TRBD1 | CAIGQGRETQYF
TRBV27 | . | TRBD1 | CASRRQGFEDGYTF
TRBV7-2 | . | . | CASSLAGGRVTEAFF
TRBV5-1 | . | TRBD2 | CASSPRTSGSSGANVLTF
TRBV7-9 | . | . | CASSPDSLGSSYNEQFF
TRBV9 | . | . | CASSYRGRRGDTQYF
TRBV6-6 | . | . | CASRENSDRPNYGYTF
TRBV6-2/TRBV6-3 | . | . | CASSYPPPGQNSPLHF
TRBV3-1/TRBV3-2 | . | . | CASSPRGTEGYTF
TRBV5-4 | . | TRBD2 | CASSQLAGGLFGNEQFF
TRBV10-3 | . | . | CAISEEITSGGGQFF
TRBV27 | . | TRBD1 | CASSLEYTWDRDRDPFEQYF
TRBV7-8 | few | TRBD1 | CASSIASRDSLTDTQYF
TRBV7-9 | . | . | CASSLEAGEAFF
TRBV3-1/TRBV3-2 | . | . | CASSQEVGGIQPGSDTQYF
TRBV9 | few | . | CASSSRRSGNTEAFF
TRBV7-9 | . | . | CASSLASVTGELFF
TRBV30 | . | . | CAWSVQARGYGYTF
TRBV6-5 | once | TRBD2 | CASILAGPYEQYF